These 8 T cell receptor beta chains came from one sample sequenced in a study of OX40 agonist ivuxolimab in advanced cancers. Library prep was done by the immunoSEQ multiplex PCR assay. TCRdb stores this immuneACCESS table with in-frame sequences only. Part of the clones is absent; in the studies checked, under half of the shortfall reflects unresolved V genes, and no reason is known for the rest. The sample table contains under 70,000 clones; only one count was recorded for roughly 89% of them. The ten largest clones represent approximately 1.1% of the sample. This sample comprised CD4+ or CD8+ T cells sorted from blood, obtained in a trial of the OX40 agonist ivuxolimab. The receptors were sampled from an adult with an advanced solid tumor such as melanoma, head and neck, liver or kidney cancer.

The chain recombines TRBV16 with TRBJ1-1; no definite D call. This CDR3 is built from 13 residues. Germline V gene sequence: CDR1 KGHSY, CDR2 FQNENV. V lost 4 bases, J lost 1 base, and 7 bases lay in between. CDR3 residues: CASSPPGNTEAFF. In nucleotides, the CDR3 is TGTGCCAGCAGCCCCCCGGGGAACACTGAAGCTTTCTTT.

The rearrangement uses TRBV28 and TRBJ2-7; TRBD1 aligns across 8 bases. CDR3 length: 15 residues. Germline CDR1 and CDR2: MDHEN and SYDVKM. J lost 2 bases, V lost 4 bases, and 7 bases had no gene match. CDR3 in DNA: TGTGCCAGCAGTTCCCCGGGGACAGGAGCCTACGAGCAGTACTTC. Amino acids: CASSSPGTGAYEQYF.

The CDR3 is CASKYQETQYF. In DNA, the CDR3 is TGTGCCTCCAAGTACCAAGAGACCCAGTACTTC. This sequence joins TRBV5-8 and TRBJ2-5, with unresolved D. Trimming left V 10 bases short and J 0 bases short, with 7 bases between. Germline V gene sequence: CDR1 SGHTS, CDR2 YDEGEE. The CDR3 is made up of 11 amino acids.

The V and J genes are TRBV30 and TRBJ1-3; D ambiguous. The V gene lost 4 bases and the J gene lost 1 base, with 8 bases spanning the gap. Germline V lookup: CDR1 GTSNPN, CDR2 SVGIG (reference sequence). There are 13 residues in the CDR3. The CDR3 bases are TGTGCCTGGACTGGTGGGTCTGGAAACACCATATATTTT. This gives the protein CAWTGGSGNTIYF.

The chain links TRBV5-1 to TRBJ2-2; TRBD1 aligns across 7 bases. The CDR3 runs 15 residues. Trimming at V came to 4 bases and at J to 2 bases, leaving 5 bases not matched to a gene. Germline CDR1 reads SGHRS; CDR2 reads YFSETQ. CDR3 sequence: CASSLRQGNTGELFF. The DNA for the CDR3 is TGCGCCAGCAGCCTCAGACAGGGAAACACCGGGGAGCTGTTTTTT.

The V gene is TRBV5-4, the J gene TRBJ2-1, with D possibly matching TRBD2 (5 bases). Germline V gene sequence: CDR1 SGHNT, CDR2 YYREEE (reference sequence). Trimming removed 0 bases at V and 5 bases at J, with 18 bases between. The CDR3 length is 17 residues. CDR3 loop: CASSLAGIPPGDNEQFF. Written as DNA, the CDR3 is TGTGCCAGCAGCTTGGCGGGGATTCCCCCGGGTGACAATGAGCAGTTCTTC.

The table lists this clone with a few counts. The DNA for the CDR3 is TGTGCCAGCAGACAGGGGGCAGGTCAGCCCCAGCATTTT. Encoded protein: CASRQGAGQPQHF. The genes are TRBV6-5 and TRBJ1-5; 9 positions agree with TRBD1. Germline V gives CDR1 MNHEY, CDR2 SVGAGI. The V segment lost 6 bases and the J segment 6 bases; nucleotides outside the gene matches: 3. The CDR3 is 13 residues long.

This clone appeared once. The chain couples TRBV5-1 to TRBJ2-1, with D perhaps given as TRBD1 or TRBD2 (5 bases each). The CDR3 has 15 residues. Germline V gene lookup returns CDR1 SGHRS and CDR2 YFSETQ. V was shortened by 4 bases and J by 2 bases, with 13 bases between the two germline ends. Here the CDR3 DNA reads TGCGCCAGCAGCCACCGGGACGGACCCTACAATGAGCAGTTCTTC. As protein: CASSHRDGPYNEQFF.